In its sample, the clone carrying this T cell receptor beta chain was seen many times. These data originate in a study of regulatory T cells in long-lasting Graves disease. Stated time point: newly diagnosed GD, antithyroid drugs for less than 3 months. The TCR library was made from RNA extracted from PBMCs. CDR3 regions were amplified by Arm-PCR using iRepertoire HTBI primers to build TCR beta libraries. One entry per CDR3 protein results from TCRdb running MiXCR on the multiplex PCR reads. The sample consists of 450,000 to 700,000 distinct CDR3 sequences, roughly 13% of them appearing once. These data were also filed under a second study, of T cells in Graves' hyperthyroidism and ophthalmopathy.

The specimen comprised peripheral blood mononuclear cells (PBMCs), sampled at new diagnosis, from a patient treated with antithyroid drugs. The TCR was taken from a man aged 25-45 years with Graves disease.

The CDR3 region is CASSNRDRGWLFF. In DNA, the CDR3 is TGTGCCAGCAGCAACCGGGACCGGGGGTGGTTGTTCTTC. The chain links TRBV7-2 to TRBJ2-1, with D perhaps matching TRBD2 (6 bases). The V gene's germline CDR1 is SGHTA and CDR2 FQGNSA. V was shortened by 5 bases and J by 15 bases, with 20 bases between the two germline ends. This CDR3 spans 13 amino acids.